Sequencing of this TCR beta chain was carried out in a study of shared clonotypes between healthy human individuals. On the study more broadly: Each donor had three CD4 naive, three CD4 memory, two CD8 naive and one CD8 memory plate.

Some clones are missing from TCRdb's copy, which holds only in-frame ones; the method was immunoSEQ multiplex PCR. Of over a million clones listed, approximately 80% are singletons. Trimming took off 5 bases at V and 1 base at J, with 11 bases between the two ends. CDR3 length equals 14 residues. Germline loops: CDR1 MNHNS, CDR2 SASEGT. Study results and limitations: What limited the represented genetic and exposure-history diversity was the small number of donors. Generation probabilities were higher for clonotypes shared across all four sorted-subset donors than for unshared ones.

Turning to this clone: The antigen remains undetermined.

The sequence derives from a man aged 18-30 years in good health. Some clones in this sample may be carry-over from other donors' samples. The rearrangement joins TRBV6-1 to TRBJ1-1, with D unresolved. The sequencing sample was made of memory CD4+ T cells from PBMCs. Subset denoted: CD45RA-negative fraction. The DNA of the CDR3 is TGTGCCAGCAGTTATTACCGGGGGAACACTGAAGCTTTCTTT. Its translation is CASSYYRGNTEAFF.